Below, 15 T cell receptor beta chains from the same sample are listed, as sequenced in a study of cytomegalovirus exposure and HLA in healthy donors. PCR involved 60 Vbeta and 13 Jbeta primers. Repertoires were generated with immunoSEQ multiplex PCR, while TCRdb's copy carries only in-frame clones and drops some. The data contain around 140,000 clones, around 72% of them singletons. The sample comprised PBMCs. Source of these receptors: a man aged 45-65 years in good health and CMV-seropositive.

V and J are TRBV5-1 and TRBJ2-6; the D is unclear. This CDR3 is 16 amino acids long. Germline loops: CDR1 SGHRS, CDR2 YFSETQ. Between the trimmed V and J ends, which lost 7 bases and 0 bases, there was a span of 14 bases. DNA of the CDR3: TGCGCCAGCGCAGAAACCTTTACCTCTGGGGCCAACGTCCTGACTTTC. Protein: CASAETFTSGANVLTF.

The chain carries TRBV5-4 and TRBJ1-1; D gene uncertain. This CDR3 region has 15 residues. V was pared by 3 bases and J by 2 bases, with 14 bases between. Germline CDR1 reads SGHNT; CDR2 reads YYREEE (reference sequence). The CDR3 nucleotides are TGTGCCAGCAGCTCCGGACTGAGCATCAACACTGAAGCTTTCTTT. It yields the protein CASSSGLSINTEAFF.

The V and J genes are TRBV6-1 and TRBJ1-2; D not certain. Trimming removed 3 bases from V and 1 base from J, with 21 bases in between. In germline, CDR1 is MNHNS, CDR2 SASEGT. This CDR3 is 18 amino acids long. For the CDR3, the DNA is TGTGCCAGCAGTGATAGCCCTAATCCACGCCCGAGTAACTATGGCTACACCTTC. Encoded protein: CASSDSPNPRPSNYGYTF.

The genes are TRBV4-2 and TRBJ1-1; 10 positions agree with TRBD1. The V segment lost 3 bases and the J segment 6 bases; nucleotides outside the gene matches: 4. The germline CDR1 and CDR2 sequences are LGHNA and YNFKEQ. This CDR3 has 14 residues. CDR3 sequence reads: CASSHGQGVPEAFF. CDR3 sequence (DNA): TGTGCCAGCAGCCATGGACAGGGGGTCCCTGAAGCTTTCTTT.

The V gene is TRBV5-4, the J gene TRBJ2-6; maybe TRBD2 (5 bases). The CDR3 length is 16 residues. The V end was cut by 0 bases, the J end by 0 bases, with 7 bases between. Germline CDR1 reads SGHNT; CDR2 reads YYREEE (reference sequence). The CDR3 DNA reads TGTGCCAGCAGCTTGGAGCGGTACTCTGGGGCCAACGTCCTGACTTTC. It encodes CASSLERYSGANVLTF.

The CDR3 loop reads CSAGGQFGYTF. Here the CDR3 DNA reads TGCAGTGCGGGGGGACAGTTTGGCTACACCTTC. The J gene is TRBJ1-2, the V gene TRBV20-1; 7 bases agree with TRBD1. This CDR3 is built from 11 residues. Germline trimming cut 6 bases from V and 7 bases from J; bases unmatched to any gene: 5. The germline CDR1 and CDR2 sequences are DFQATT and SNEGSKA (reference sequence).

J is TRBJ2-1 and V is TRBV19; TRBD2 matches 11 bases. V was clipped by 0 bases and J by 7 bases; unmatched bases: 2. Germline values: CDR1 LNHDA, CDR2 SQIVND (reference sequence). The CDR3 spans 15 residues. DNA of the CDR3: TGTGCCAGTAGTATAGAGGCTAGCGGGAGGAATGAGCAGTTCTTC. It codes for CASSIEASGRNEQFF.

The V gene is TRBV21-1, the J gene TRBJ2-1; the D call TRBD2 from the table was never checked on the DNA. TRBV21-1 is a pseudogene. The CDR3 length is 15 residues. CDR3 nucleotide sequence: TGTGCCAGCAGCAAAGCTGGAGCGGTCGGCAATGAGCAGTTCTTC. Translating it yields CASSKAGAVGNEQFF.

This chain joins TRBV5-4 and TRBJ2-3; TRBD2 agrees at 11 bases. The CDR3 runs to 17 residues. Germline V CDR1 and CDR2: SGHNT, YYREEE (reference sequence). The junction had 10 bases not matched to a gene; V was cut back by 4 bases and J by 3 bases. Written as DNA, the CDR3 is TGTGCCAGCAGCATGGGACTAGCGGAGTCCCTGACAGATACGCAGTATTTT. Its protein is CASSMGLAESLTDTQYF.

The CDR3 is CASSRQGNNSPLHF. The CDR3 DNA sequence: TGTGCCAGCAGTAGACAGGGCAATAATTCACCCCTCCACTTT. V usage is TRBV6-1 and J usage is TRBJ1-6, with 7 bases that match TRBD1. With V trimmed by 5 bases and J by 5 bases, 3 bases remained unmatched. The CDR3 contains 14 residues. CDR1 and CDR2 from the germline V gene are MNHNS and SASEGT.

The chain employs TRBV5-1 and TRBJ2-7; 9 bases fit TRBD1. V was pared by 0 bases and J by 5 bases, with 6 bases of the junction left unmatched. There are 15 residues in the CDR3. CDR1 and CDR2 from the germline V gene are SGHRS and YFSETQ. CDR3 sequence reads: CASSLAGQGFHEQYF. The CDR3 coding sequence is TGCGCCAGCAGCTTGGCTGGACAGGGGTTCCACGAGCAGTACTTC.

This chain links TRBV7-2 with TRBJ2-3; 12 bases match TRBD2. V shed 2 bases and J 4 bases; nucleotides not matched to a gene: 10. Germline lookup yields CDR1 SGHTA and CDR2 FQGNSA. The CDR3 runs 18 residues. CDR3 sequence reads: CASSLTQRLAGVSDTQYF. The CDR3 region has the DNA TGTGCCAGCAGCTTAACACAGCGACTAGCGGGAGTTTCAGATACGCAGTATTTT.

The V and J genes are TRBV11-3 and TRBJ1-2; D is unresolved. V lost 3 bases, J lost 3 bases, and 8 bases lay in between. Per the germline V gene, CDR1 is SGHNT and CDR2 is YENEEA. This CDR3 is built from 13 residues. CDR3 residues: CASSFGKHYGYTF. In DNA form, the CDR3 reads TGTGCCAGCAGCTTTGGCAAACACTATGGCTACACCTTC.

This clone has more than one count but fewer than ten. V is TRBV7-2 and J is TRBJ1-3, with D uncertain. The CDR3 has 15 residues. Germline assignment: CDR1 SGHTA and CDR2 FQGNSA. Trimming pared 0 bases from V and 2 bases from J, leaving 8 bases between. In DNA, the CDR3 is TGTGCCAGCAGCTTAGCGCGGGAAGCTGGAAACACCATATATTTT. Protein sequence: CASSLAREAGNTIYF.

The V call is TRBV27, the J call TRBJ1-2; 7 bases map to TRBD1. V gave up 3 bases and J gave up 6 bases; unmatched junction bases: 4. Germline loops: CDR1 MNHEY, CDR2 SMNVEV (reference sequence). The CDR3 has 13 residues. The CDR3 DNA follows: TGTGCCAGCAGTTTGGACAGGCGGAATGGCTACACCTTC. Amino acid sequence: CASSLDRRNGYTF.